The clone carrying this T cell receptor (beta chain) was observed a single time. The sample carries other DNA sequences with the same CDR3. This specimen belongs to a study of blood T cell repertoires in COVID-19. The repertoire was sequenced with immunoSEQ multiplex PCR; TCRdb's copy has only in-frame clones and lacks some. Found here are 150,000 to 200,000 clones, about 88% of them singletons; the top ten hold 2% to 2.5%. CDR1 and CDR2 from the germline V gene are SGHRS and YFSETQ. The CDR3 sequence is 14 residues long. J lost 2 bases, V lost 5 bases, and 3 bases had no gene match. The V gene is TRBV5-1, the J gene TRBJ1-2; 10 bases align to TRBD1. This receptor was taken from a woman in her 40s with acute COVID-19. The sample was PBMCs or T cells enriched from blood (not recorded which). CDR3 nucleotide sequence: TGCGCCAGCAGTTCGACAGGGGGCAACTATGGCTACACCTTC. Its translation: CASSSTGGNYGYTF.